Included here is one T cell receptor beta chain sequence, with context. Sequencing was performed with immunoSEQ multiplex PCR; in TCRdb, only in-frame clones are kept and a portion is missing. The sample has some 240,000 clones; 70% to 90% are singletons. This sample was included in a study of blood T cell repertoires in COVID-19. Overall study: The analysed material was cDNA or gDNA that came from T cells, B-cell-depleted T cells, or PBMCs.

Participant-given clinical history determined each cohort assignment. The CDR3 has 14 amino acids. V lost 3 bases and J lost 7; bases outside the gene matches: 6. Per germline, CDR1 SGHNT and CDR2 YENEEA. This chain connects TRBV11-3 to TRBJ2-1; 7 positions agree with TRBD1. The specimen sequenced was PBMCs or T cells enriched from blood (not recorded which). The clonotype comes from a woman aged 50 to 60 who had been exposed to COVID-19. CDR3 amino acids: CASSLRGQGNEQFF. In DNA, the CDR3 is TGTGCCAGCAGCTTGAGGGGGCAGGGGAATGAGCAGTTCTTC.